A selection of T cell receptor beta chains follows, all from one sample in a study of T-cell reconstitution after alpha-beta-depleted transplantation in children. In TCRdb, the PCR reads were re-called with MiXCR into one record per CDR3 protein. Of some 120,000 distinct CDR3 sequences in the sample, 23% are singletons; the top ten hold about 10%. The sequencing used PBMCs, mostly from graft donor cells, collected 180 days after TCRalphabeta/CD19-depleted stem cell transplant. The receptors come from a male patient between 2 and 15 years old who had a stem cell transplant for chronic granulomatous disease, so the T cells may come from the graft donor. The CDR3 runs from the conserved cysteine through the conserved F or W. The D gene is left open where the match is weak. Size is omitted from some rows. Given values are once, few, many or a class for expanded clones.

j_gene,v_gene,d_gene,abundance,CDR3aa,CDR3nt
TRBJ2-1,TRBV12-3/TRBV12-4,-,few,CASSPRGLGEQFF,TGTGCCAGCAGTCCTAGGGGCCTAGGTGAGCAGTTCTTC
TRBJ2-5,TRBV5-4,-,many,CASSLMLGTQYF,TGTGCCAGCAGCTTAATGTTGGGGACCCAGTACTTC
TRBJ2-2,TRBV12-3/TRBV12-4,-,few,CASSLGRNTGELFF,TGTGCCAGCAGTTTGGGGAGGAACACCGGGGAGCTGTTTTTT
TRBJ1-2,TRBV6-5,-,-,CASSYRAGRDYGYTF,TGTGCCAGCAGTTACCGGGCAGGGAGGGACTATGGCTACACCTTC
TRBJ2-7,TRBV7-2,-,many,CASSPLWGGTYEQYF,TGTGCCAGCAGCCCCCTTTGGGGAGGAACCTACGAGCAGTACTTC
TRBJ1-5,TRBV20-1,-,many,CSAGDGGFNQPQHF,TGCAGTGCTGGGGACGGCGGGTTCAATCAGCCCCAGCATTTT
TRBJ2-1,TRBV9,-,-,CASSVTSGSEQFF,TGTGCCAGCAGCGTGACTTCAGGGTCTGAGCAGTTCTTC
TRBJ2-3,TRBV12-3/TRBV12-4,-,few,CASSASVSDTQYF,TGTGCCAGCAGTGCCTCGGTGTCAGATACGCAGTATTTT
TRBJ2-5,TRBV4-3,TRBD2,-,CASSQVFLAGLQETQYF,TGCGCCAGCAGCCAAGTATTTCTAGCGGGCCTCCAAGAGACCCAGTACTTC
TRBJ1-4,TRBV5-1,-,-,CASSFGQSEKLFF,TGCGCCAGCAGCTTCGGACAGTCGGAAAAACTGTTTTTT
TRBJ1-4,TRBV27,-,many,CASSAMNGEKLFF,TGTGCCAGCAGTGCAATGAACGGTGAAAAACTGTTTTTT
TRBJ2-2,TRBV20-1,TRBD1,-,CSVRSGDRALLGAGELFF,TGCAGTGTGAGATCGGGCGACAGGGCCCTTCTTGGGGCCGGGGAGCTGTTTTTT
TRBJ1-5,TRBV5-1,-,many,CASSLDSSDGQPQHF,TGCGCCAGCAGCTTGGATTCGTCAGATGGTCAGCCCCAGCATTTT
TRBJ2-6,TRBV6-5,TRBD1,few,CASSYLPGQGSGANVLTF,TGTGCCAGCAGTTATTTACCGGGACAGGGCTCTGGGGCCAACGTCCTGACTTTC
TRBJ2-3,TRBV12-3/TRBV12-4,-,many,CASRPYGGSTDTQYF,TGTGCCAGCAGGCCGTATGGGGGAAGCACAGATACGCAGTATTTT
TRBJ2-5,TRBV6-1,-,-,CASSPWTPPQWETQYF,TGTGCCAGCAGCCCCTGGACACCTCCACAATGGGAGACCCAGTACTTC